A single sample gave rise to the 20 T cell receptor beta chains below, sequenced in a study of blood T cell repertoires in COVID-19. Profiling relied on immunoSEQ multiplex PCR, and the TCRdb table lists in-frame clones only, not all of them. The sample records under 300,000 clones, about 83% being singletons. Material for sequencing was peripheral blood. Every receptor here comes from a man aged 50-60 years with acute or convalescent COVID-19.

The rearrangement links TRBV4-1 to TRBJ1-5; D may be TRBD1 (6 bases). In germline, CDR1 is MGHRA, CDR2 YSYEKL. This CDR3 is 15 amino acids long. With 0 bases removed from V and 6 bases from J, the gap between germline ends came to 12 bases. CDR3 nucleotide sequence: TGCGCCAGCAGCCAAGAATTGGCAGGGGTTCAGCCCCAGCATTTT. It encodes CASSQELAGVQPQHF.

V is TRBV28 and J is TRBJ2-7; D is possibly TRBD1 (6 bases). Germline-derived CDR1 and CDR2 are MDHEN and SYDVKM. The V end was cut by 6 bases, the J end by 0 bases, with 18 bases between. This CDR3 is built from 16 residues. The chain's CDR3 is CASRRPQGMGSYEQYF. DNA of the CDR3: TGTGCCAGCAGGCGTCCTCAGGGGATGGGCTCCTACGAGCAGTACTTC.

V usage is TRBV10-2 and J usage is TRBJ2-2; a possible D gene is TRBD1 (5 bases). Germline lookup yields CDR1 WSHSY and CDR2 SAAADI. The CDR3 consists of 14 residues. Trimming took off 6 bases at V and 0 bases at J, with 8 bases between the two ends. In DNA form, the CDR3 reads TGCGCCAGCAGAAGGGGTGCGAACACCGGGGAGCTGTTTTTT. Its protein is CASRRGANTGELFF.

J is TRBJ1-6 and V is TRBV12-3 or TRBV12-4; D unresolved. The CDR3 runs to 12 residues. V lost 2 bases and J 10 bases, leaving 6 bases between the germline ends. CDR3 loop: CASSLSESPLHF. DNA for the CDR3: TGTGCCAGCAGTTTATCAGAATCACCCCTCCACTTT.

The chain employs TRBV10-3 and TRBJ2-5, with TRBD1 matching over 9 bases. The germline gives CDR1 ENHRY, CDR2 SYGVKD. There are 16 residues in the CDR3. Trimming took 6 bases from V and 2 from J; bases not matched to a gene: 10. CDR3 loop: CAISIRQGVPQETQYF. CDR3 bases: TGTGCCATCAGCATTAGACAGGGGGTCCCGCAAGAGACCCAGTACTTC.

The chain couples TRBV18 to TRBJ1-2; 9 bases are shared with TRBD1. The CDR3 extends over 14 amino acids. Germline lookup yields CDR1 KGHSH and CDR2 LQKENI. J was trimmed by 6 bases and V by 6 bases; bases with no gene match: 8. CDR3 nucleotide sequence: TGTGCCAGCTCGTCGGGACAGGGAAACCATGGCTACACCTTC. Protein: CASSSGQGNHGYTF.

The chain combines TRBV18 with TRBJ2-1; D perhaps matches TRBD2 (6 bases). The CDR3 contains 14 residues. Trimming removed 3 bases from V and 5 bases from J, with 11 bases in between. The germline CDR1 and CDR2 sequences are KGHSH and LQKENI. The CDR3 protein is CASSPRTGDNEQFF. The CDR3 DNA sequence: TGTGCCAGCTCACCCCGGACGGGGGACAATGAGCAGTTCTTC.

V and J are TRBV10-3 and TRBJ2-1; D is unresolved. Germline-derived CDR1 and CDR2 are ENHRY and SYGVKD. The CDR3 loop spans 14 amino acids. Trimming took 2 bases from V and 0 from J, leaving 5 bases between them. Here the CDR3 reads CAISEEDSYNEQFF. For the CDR3, the DNA is TGTGCCATCAGTGAGGAGGACTCCTACAATGAGCAGTTCTTC.

V is TRBV5-8 and J is TRBJ2-5; 7 nucleotides agree with TRBD2. Germline V gene data show CDR1 as SGHTS and CDR2 as YDEGEE. The CDR3 has 15 amino acids. The ends lost 0 bases at V and 4 bases at J; junction bases unmatched: 6. The CDR3 is CASSLAGGVGETQYF. CDR3 bases: TGTGCCAGCAGCTTGGCGGGAGGTGTCGGAGAGACCCAGTACTTC.

The chain uses TRBV6-4 and TRBJ2-3; D unresolved. CDR3 length equals 16 residues. Trimming stripped 3 bases from V and 2 bases from J, with 15 bases between. In germline, CDR1 is MRHNA, CDR2 SNTAGT. For the CDR3, the DNA is TGTGCCAGCAGTGATCGAGTGTCCCCCTCCACAGATACGCAGTATTTT. Residues: CASSDRVSPSTDTQYF.

This clone appeared once. The J gene is TRBJ1-4, the V gene TRBV3-1 (or the pseudogene TRBV3-2); tentatively, D is TRBD1 (6 bases). The germline V and J ends were trimmed by 3 bases and 8 bases, with 19 bases remaining between them. Germline V lookup: CDR1 LGHDT, CDR2 YNNKEL (reference sequence). This CDR3 region has 16 residues. CDR3 in amino acids: CASSQRDSGHFEKLFF. The CDR3 DNA is TGTGCCAGCAGCCAGAGGGATTCGGGACATTTCGAAAAACTGTTTTTT.

V gene TRBV5-4 combines with J gene TRBJ2-1; 7 bases align to TRBD1. The junction had 2 bases not matched to a gene; V was cut back by 0 bases and J by 8 bases. Germline V lookup: CDR1 SGHNT, CDR2 YYREEE (reference sequence). This CDR3 spans 13 amino acids. The CDR3 region has the DNA TGTGCCAGCAGCTTGGTAGGGGGCGATGAGCAGTTCTTC. Its protein product is CASSLVGGDEQFF.

The chain uses TRBV7-9 and TRBJ2-2; 8 nucleotides align to TRBD1. The trim removed 6 bases at V and 6 bases at J, leaving 3 bases unmatched. CDR3 length: 13 residues. In germline, CDR1 is SEHNR, CDR2 FQNEAQ (reference sequence). CDR3 region: CASRWTGPGELFF. The CDR3 nucleotides read TGTGCCAGCAGATGGACAGGGCCCGGGGAGCTGTTTTTT. Based on the CDR3 plus reference TRBV7-9 and TRBJ2-2, the full variable domain is DTGVSQNPRHKITKRGQNVTFRCDPISEHNRLYWYRQTLGQGPEFLTYFQNEAQLEKSRLLSDRFSAERPKGSFSTLEIQRTEQGDSAMYLCASRWTGPGELFFGEGSRLTVL.

Here the CDR3 DNA reads TGCGCCAGCAGCCGCACCGGGACAGCAGATTCACCCCTCCACTTT. Amino acid sequence: CASSRTGTADSPLHF. V gene TRBV5-1 combines with J gene TRBJ1-6; 7 nucleotides line up with TRBD1. The germline CDR1 and CDR2 sequences are SGHRS and YFSETQ. With 4 bases clipped from V and 8 bases from J, the junction kept 9 bases outside the gene matches. The CDR3 is 15 residues long.

This clone appeared a single time. The V call is TRBV5-4, the J call TRBJ2-7; possibly TRBD2 for D (5 bases). From germline, CDR1 is SGHNT and CDR2 YYREEE (reference sequence). V was pared by 4 bases and J by 7 bases, with 15 bases between. The CDR3 sequence is 13 residues long. The CDR3 nucleotides read TGTGCCAGCAGCACCGGGGAGATGAGGGAGCAGTACTTC. Its protein is CASSTGEMREQYF.

In this sample, this clone turned up a few times. The J gene is TRBJ2-7, the V gene TRBV27; 15 bases fit TRBD2. After removal of 6 bases from V and 4 bases from J, the junction contained 4 bases not matched to a gene. The CDR3 length is 15 residues. The germline V gene encodes CDR1 MNHEY and CDR2 SMNVEV (reference sequence). The CDR3 DNA reads TGTGCCAGCAGGGGACTAGCGGGAGGTATGTACGAGCAGTACTTC. Protein sequence: CASRGLAGGMYEQYF.

The rearrangement uses TRBV6-5 and TRBJ1-2; 8 bases are shared with TRBD1. This CDR3 has 14 amino acids. CDR1 and CDR2 (germline): MNHEY, SVGAGI. Trimming at V came to 0 bases and at J to 8 bases, leaving 5 bases not matched to a gene. CDR3: CASSYSDRDEGYTF. The CDR3 DNA sequence: TGTGCCAGCAGTTACTCGGACAGGGACGAGGGCTACACCTTC.

The rearrangement links TRBV5-6 to TRBJ2-1, with TRBD1 matching 9 bases. V shed 2 bases and J 6 bases; nucleotides not matched to a gene: 6. CDR1 is SGHDT and CDR2 is YYEEEE in the germline V gene. CDR3 length: 15 amino acids. CDR3 nucleotide sequence: TGTGCCAGCAGCTTCAAGGGACAGGGCCGCAATGAGCAGTTCTTC. Encoded protein: CASSFKGQGRNEQFF. Supplemented by reference TRBV5-6 and TRBJ2-1, the full variable domain reads DAGVTQSPTHLIKTRGQQVTLRCSPKSGHDTVSWYQQALGQGPQFIFQYYEEEERQRGNFPDRFSGHQFPNYSSELNVNALLLGDSALYLCASSFKGQGRNEQFFGPGTRLTVL.

The chain recombines TRBV19 with TRBJ1-5; D may be TRBD1 (5 bases). Germline V gene lookup returns CDR1 LNHDA and CDR2 SQIVND (reference sequence). The CDR3 is 17 residues long. The ends were cut back, 3 bases at V and 0 bases at J, with 15 bases in the middle. CDR3 sequence (DNA): TGTGCCAGTAGTATTTCCCACCGACAGCATAGCAATCAGCCCCAGCATTTT. Its protein product is CASSISHRQHSNQPQHF.

CDR3 bases: TGTGCCAGCAGCTTAATATCTAGCGGGAGACCGGGCTACAATGAGCAGTTCTTC. Encoded protein: CASSLISSGRPGYNEQFF. The chain recombines TRBV7-9 with TRBJ2-1, with TRBD2 matching 10 bases. Germline V gene sequence: CDR1 SEHNR, CDR2 FQNEAQ (reference sequence). This CDR3 is 18 amino acids long. The V segment lost 2 bases and the J segment 3 bases; nucleotides outside the gene matches: 10.